The 17 T cell receptor beta chains below were found in one sample sequenced in a study of T cell responses to AZD1222 COVID-19 vaccine. The method was immunoSEQ multiplex PCR; TCRdb's version includes in-frame clones alone and lacks a portion of them. The repertoire holds 150,000 to 190,000 clones, with 85% to 95% as singletons. Sequences were derived from peripheral blood, sampled 28 days after the second AZD1222 dose. Receptors originate from an adult who received the AZD1222 COVID-19 vaccine.

The chain joins TRBV2 to TRBJ1-5; TRBD1 aligns across 7 bases. The trim removed 7 bases at V and 0 bases at J, leaving 6 bases unmatched. Germline lookup yields CDR1 SNHLY and CDR2 FYNNEI. This CDR3 is built from 15 residues. The CDR3 DNA follows: TGTGCCAGCATCCTGGACAGGAATAGCAATCAGCCCCAGCATTTT. This codes for CASILDRNSNQPQHF.

There are a few counts of this clone. The gene calls are TRBV5-1 and TRBJ2-7; TRBD2 matches at 9 bases. CDR1 and CDR2 (germline): SGHRS, YFSETQ. CDR3 length: 14 residues. Trimming cost V 7 bases and J 3 bases; bases outside gene matches: 8. CDR3 coding DNA: TGCGCCAGCTGTTCGGGTAGCGGGGGCTACGAGCAGTACTTC. It codes for CASCSGSGGYEQYF.

The gene calls are TRBV28 and TRBJ2-7, with TRBD2 matching over 10 bases. CDR1 is MDHEN and CDR2 is SYDVKM in the germline V gene. J lost 4 bases, V lost 6 bases, and 6 bases had no gene match. This CDR3 spans 14 amino acids. The CDR3 DNA reads as TGTGCCAGCAGAACCGGGACTAGCGTGTACGAGCAGTACTTC. It codes for CASRTGTSVYEQYF.

The chain employs TRBV28 and TRBJ2-7, with 8 bases that match TRBD1. The trim removed 6 bases at V and 0 bases at J, leaving 13 bases unmatched. Germline values: CDR1 MDHEN, CDR2 SYDVKM. The CDR3 length is 17 residues. The CDR3 sequence is CASSQAKKGQVSYEQYF. In nucleotides, the CDR3 is TGTGCCAGCAGCCAGGCCAAAAAGGGACAGGTCTCCTACGAGCAGTACTTC.

The chain couples TRBV27 to TRBJ1-2; 9 bases map to TRBD1. V was pared by 4 bases and J by 5 bases, with 5 bases of the junction left unmatched. Germline CDR1 MNHEY, CDR2 SMNVEV (reference sequence). The CDR3 is 14 residues long. CDR3 amino acids: CASSYRGRMYGYTF. Here the CDR3 DNA reads TGTGCCAGCAGTTACAGGGGGCGCATGTATGGCTACACCTTC.

There are a few counts of this clone. This chain joins TRBV10-3 and TRBJ2-7; no firm D call. The CDR3 contains 12 residues. In germline, CDR1 is ENHRY, CDR2 SYGVKD. V lost 5 bases and J 2 bases, leaving 7 bases between the germline ends. CDR3 region: CAISSVTYEQYF. As DNA, the CDR3 is TGTGCCATCAGTTCAGTGACCTACGAGCAGTACTTC.

V usage is TRBV5-1 and J usage is TRBJ1-2, with D uncertain. Germline V gives CDR1 SGHRS, CDR2 YFSETQ. The ends were cut back, 4 bases at V and 5 bases at J, with 12 bases in the middle. CDR3 length: 13 amino acids. The CDR3 sequence: CASSPDGLYGYTF. The CDR3 DNA follows: TGCGCCAGCAGCCCGGACGGCCTATATGGCTACACCTTC.

The V call is TRBV27, the J call TRBJ2-1, with 9 bases that match TRBD2. The V gene's germline CDR1 is MNHEY and CDR2 SMNVEV (reference sequence). V lost 2 bases and J lost 3; bases outside the gene matches: 5. The CDR3 is 16 residues long. In DNA form, the CDR3 reads TGTGCCAGCAGTTTAAAGCGGGAGGCCTACTACAATGAGCAGTTCTTC. Translation gives CASSLKREAYYNEQFF.

V gene TRBV7-2 combines with J gene TRBJ2-7, with TRBD1 identical over 9 bases. The germline V gene has CDR1 SGHTA and CDR2 FQGNSA. This CDR3 has 15 amino acids. The junction had 6 bases not matched to a gene; V was cut back by 5 bases and J by 1 base. The CDR3 bases are TGTGCCAGCAGCCTAACCGGGACAGGGTCCTACGAGCAGTACTTC. Protein product: CASSLTGTGSYEQYF. The full variable domain, in which reference TRBV7-2 and TRBJ2-7 provide the parts outside the CDR3, is GAGVSQSPSNKVTEKGKDVELRCDPISGHTALYWYRQSLGQGLEFLIYFQGNSAPDKSGLPSDRFSAERTGGSVSTLTIQRTQQEDSAVYLCASSLTGTGSYEQYFGPGTRLTVT.

This chain joins TRBV6-5 and TRBJ2-7, with 8 bases fitting TRBD1. The CDR3 has 14 residues. CDR1 is MNHEY, CDR2 SVGAGI, per germline. Losses at the gene ends were 3 bases for V and 3 bases for J; bases not matched to a gene: 4. The CDR3 is CASSYGGTGYEQYF. CDR3 coding DNA: TGTGCCAGCAGTTATGGAGGGACAGGCTACGAGCAGTACTTC.

The chain is built from TRBV5-1 and TRBJ2-5; D could derive from TRBD1 or TRBD2 (5 bases each). Trimming left V 2 bases short and J 4 bases short, with 18 bases between. Germline CDR1 SGHRS, CDR2 YFSETQ. The CDR3 is made up of 16 amino acids. The CDR3 nucleotides read TGCGCCAGCAGCTTACAGCCGGGGCCTGGGGGAGAGACCCAGTACTTC. Its translation: CASSLQPGPGGETQYF.

The chain links TRBV15 to TRBJ1-5; D is possibly TRBD1 (5 bases). The CDR3 has 15 residues. V gave up 0 bases and J gave up 7 bases, with 13 bases separating them. Germline V lookup: CDR1 LNHNV, CDR2 YYDKDF (reference sequence). Here the CDR3 reads CATSRDKGVGQPQHF. In DNA form, the CDR3 reads TGTGCCACCAGCAGAGATAAAGGGGTCGGGCAGCCCCAGCATTTT. The full variable domain, rest sourced from reference TRBV15 and TRBJ1-5, is DAMVIQNPRYQVTQFGKPVTLSCSQTLNHNVMYWYQQKSSQAPKLLFHYYDKDFNNEADTPDNFQSRRPNTSFCFLDIRSPGLGDTAMYLCATSRDKGVGQPQHFGDGTRLSIL.

The J gene is TRBJ1-3, the V gene TRBV14; no clear D gene. Trimming took 0 bases from V and 7 from J, leaving 13 bases between them. Germline CDR1 reads SGHDN; CDR2 reads FVKESK. The CDR3 runs to 15 residues. The CDR3 loop reads CASSQDSQSRNTIYF. As DNA, the CDR3 is TGTGCCAGCAGCCAAGATTCGCAGAGTCGGAACACCATATATTTT.

The rearrangement links TRBV30 to TRBJ1-1, with 8 nucleotides matching TRBD1. This CDR3 comprises 13 residues. V dropped 2 bases and J dropped 4; count of bases not matched to a gene: 3. Germline V gene lookup returns CDR1 GTSNPN and CDR2 SVGIG (reference sequence). The CDR3 reads CAWSTTGGTEAFF. In DNA, the CDR3 is TGTGCCTGGAGTACCACAGGGGGCACTGAAGCTTTCTTT.

The rearrangement links TRBV10-2 to TRBJ2-2; no clear D. Germline CDR1 reads WSHSY; CDR2 reads SAAADI. This CDR3 region has 15 residues. V was pared by 2 bases and J by 3 bases, with 10 bases between. CDR3 residues: CASSEGRRYTGELFF. Written as DNA, the CDR3 is TGCGCCAGCAGTGAGGGCCGAAGGTACACCGGGGAGCTGTTTTTT.

This sequence joins TRBV9 and TRBJ2-3; no clear D gene. From germline, CDR1 is SGDLS and CDR2 YYNGEE. The germline V and J ends were trimmed by 0 bases and 6 bases, with 5 bases remaining between them. The CDR3 runs to 12 residues. The CDR3: CASSVGSDTQYF. The DNA for the CDR3 is TGTGCCAGCAGCGTAGGTTCTGATACGCAGTATTTT.

This sequence joins TRBV30 and TRBJ1-5; a weak D match, TRBD1 (5 bases). Trimming removed 6 bases from V and 4 bases from J, with 13 bases in between. Per germline, CDR1 GTSNPN and CDR2 SVGIG (reference sequence). This CDR3 is 13 amino acids long. CDR3 sequence reads: CACATQENQPQHF. The CDR3 DNA sequence: TGTGCCTGTGCCACACAGGAAAATCAGCCCCAGCATTTT.